This T cell receptor beta chain appears in the sequencing data of a study of response to subunit inactivated influenza vaccine. In its sample, this clonotype was seen a few times. TCRdb reanalysed the RT-PCR reads using MiXCR and keeps one entry per CDR3 protein. The table records 650,000 to 800,000 distinct CDR3 sequences, over 11% of them present only once. The CDR3 contains 14 residues. The V end was cut by 0 bases, the J end by 3 bases, with 10 bases between. The V gene's germline CDR1 is SGDLS and CDR2 YYNGEE. The TCR was taken from a middle-aged man who received an inactivated influenza vaccine. The J gene is TRBJ2-7, the V gene TRBV9; possible D gene TRBD1, 5 bases. The material sequenced was PBMCs from blood, taken 14 to 15 days before vaccination. The CDR3 loop is CASSVATDSYEQYF. CDR3 DNA: TGTGCCAGCAGCGTAGCTACCGACAGCTACGAGCAGTACTTC.